What follows are 25 T cell receptor beta chains derived from one specimen sequenced in a study of cytotoxic CD8 clonotypes in ibrutinib-treated CLL. Method: immunoSEQ multiplex PCR; TCRdb's copy keeps in-frame clones and lacks some. This sample has approximately 100,000 clones; 70% to 80% occur once, and the top ten carry about 26%. The sequenced sample was PBMCs, obtained after 24 months of ibrutinib treatment. The source is a human donor with chronic lymphocytic leukemia.

In the case of this clone: Other nucleotide sequences from this sample produce the same CDR3. The gene calls are TRBV27 and TRBJ1-2; 7 positions match TRBD1. Per germline, CDR1 MNHEY and CDR2 SMNVEV (reference sequence). Losses at the gene ends were 0 bases for V and 4 bases for J; bases not matched to a gene: 5. The CDR3 extends over 15 amino acids. CDR3 amino acids: CASSLSATGPYGYTF. The CDR3 bases are TGTGCCAGCAGTTTATCTGCGACAGGGCCCTATGGCTACACCTTC.

CDR3 nucleotides: TGTGCCAGCAGCTTAGCGATAGGGGGAGCTGAAAAACTGTTTTTT. Protein sequence: CASSLAIGGAEKLFF. The V call is TRBV7-9, the J call TRBJ1-4; the D gene is possibly TRBD1 (6 bases). CDR1 SEHNR and CDR2 FQNEAQ come from the germline V gene (reference sequence). There are 15 residues in the CDR3. V lost 0 bases and J lost 7, with 12 bases in between.

This chain connects TRBV27 to TRBJ2-7, with D perhaps matching TRBD1 or TRBD2 (5 bases each). V lost 6 bases, J lost 5 bases, and 26 bases lay in between. The CDR3 covers 17 residues. Germline values: CDR1 MNHEY, CDR2 SMNVEV (reference sequence). CDR3 residues: CASSHLGGGWVNHEQYF. CDR3 coding DNA: TGTGCCAGCAGCCACCTGGGTGGGGGATGGGTGAATCACGAGCAGTACTTC.

This clone appeared a single time. The V gene is TRBV2, the J gene TRBJ2-5, with a possible D match to TRBD1 (6 bases). From germline, CDR1 is SNHLY and CDR2 FYNNEI. There are 18 residues in the CDR3. The V and J ends lost 11 bases and 3 bases respectively, with 31 bases between them. This CDR3 is CAGLPQGWVLGKEETQYF. The CDR3, as DNA: TGTGCCGGACTCCCACAGGGTTGGGTTCTGGGTAAGGAAGAGACCCAGTACTTC. Full variable domain (remainder filled in from reference TRBV2 and TRBJ2-5): EPEVTQTPSHQVTQMGQEVILRCVPISNHLYFYWYRQILGQKVEFLVSFYNNEISEKSEIFDDQFSVERPDGSNFTLKIRSTKLEDSAMYFCAGLPQGWVLGKEETQYFGPGTRLLVL.

V usage is TRBV30 and J usage is TRBJ1-5, with a possible D match to TRBD1 (5 bases). Germline assignment: CDR1 GTSNPN and CDR2 SVGIG (reference sequence). Trimming took off 2 bases at V and 7 bases at J, with 12 bases between the two ends. The CDR3 is 13 residues long. In DNA form, the CDR3 reads TGTGCCTGGAGTTTAGGGGCTCAGCAGCCCCAGCATTTT. Its protein product is CAWSLGAQQPQHF.

The V call is TRBV27, the J call TRBJ2-3; 7 nucleotides line up with TRBD2. Unmatched junction bases numbered 6, after V lost 6 bases and J lost 3 bases. CDR1 MNHEY and CDR2 SMNVEV come from the germline V gene (reference sequence). The CDR3 runs to 14 residues. The CDR3 coding sequence is TGTGCCAGCAGCCTCTTGGGGGGGACAGATACGCAGTATTTT. This translates into CASSLLGGTDTQYF.

This clone was detected once. The CDR3: CASSAPEGVVTGELFF. The CDR3 bases are TGTGCCAGTAGTGCTCCCGAGGGGGTTGTCACCGGGGAGCTGTTTTTT. The V call is TRBV19, the J call TRBJ2-2, with D tentatively TRBD1 (6 bases). Germline-derived CDR1 and CDR2 are LNHDA and SQIVND (reference sequence). This CDR3 is 16 amino acids long. Trimming left V 5 bases short and J 4 bases short, with 17 bases between.

The V gene is TRBV2, the J gene TRBJ2-4; 12 nucleotides agree with TRBD2. The germline V gene has CDR1 SNHLY and CDR2 FYNNEI. V dropped 8 bases and J dropped 0; count of bases not matched to a gene: 5. This CDR3 comprises 16 residues. The DNA of the CDR3 is TGTGCCAGCGGGCTAGCGGGAGGGCTAGCCAAAAACATTCAGTACTTC. Translation gives CASGLAGGLAKNIQYF.

The V gene is TRBV6-1, the J gene TRBJ1-5, with 11 bases fitting TRBD1. This CDR3 region has 17 residues. Trimming took 4 bases from V and 0 from J; bases not matched to a gene: 5. Germline V CDR1 and CDR2: MNHNS, SASEGT. CDR3 in DNA: TGTGCCAGCAGTGCCAGGGACAGGGGGAATAGCAATCAGCCCCAGCATTTT. This codes for CASSARDRGNSNQPQHF.

This clone appeared a single time. The V gene is TRBV5-1, the J gene TRBJ1-4; 8 bases match TRBD1. CDR3 length: 14 amino acids. The germline V gene has CDR1 SGHRS and CDR2 YFSETQ. Trimming cost V 3 bases and J 5 bases; bases outside gene matches: 3. In nucleotides, the CDR3 is TGCGCCAGCAGCTCAGGGGGCGGAAATGAAAAACTGTTTTTT. Translated: CASSSGGGNEKLFF. The whole variable domain, remainder taken from reference TRBV5-1 and TRBJ1-4, is KAGVTQTPRYLIKTRGQQVTLSCSPISGHRSVSWYQQTPGQGLQFLFEYFSETQRNKGNFPGRFSGRQFSNSRSEMNVSTLELGDSALYLCASSSGGGNEKLFFGSGTQLSVL.

The chain combines TRBV19 with TRBJ2-1, with D tentatively TRBD2 (5 bases). Germline V gene sequence: CDR1 LNHDA, CDR2 SQIVND (reference sequence). V lost 0 bases, J lost 4 bases, and 7 bases lay in between. The CDR3 length is 14 residues. The CDR3 reads CASSIDRGYNEQFF. The DNA for the CDR3 is TGTGCCAGTAGTATAGATCGGGGTTACAATGAGCAGTTCTTC.

This chain joins TRBV5-4 and TRBJ2-2; 12 bases match TRBD2. The CDR3 runs 19 residues. With 4 bases clipped from V and 5 bases from J, the junction kept 15 bases outside the gene matches. The V gene's germline CDR1 is SGHNT and CDR2 YYREEE (reference sequence). CDR3 in amino acids: CASSGPPSLAGGSTGELFF. For the CDR3, the DNA is TGTGCCAGCAGCGGACCTCCCTCACTAGCGGGAGGATCTACCGGGGAGCTGTTTTTT.

The sample holds one count of this clone. This rearrangement joins TRBV18 to TRBJ2-2; 9 bases are a match to TRBD2. With 3 bases clipped from V and 4 bases from J, the junction kept 3 bases outside the gene matches. The germline V gene encodes CDR1 KGHSH and CDR2 LQKENI. This CDR3 contains 15 residues. The CDR3, as DNA: TGTGCCAGCTCACCCCCTAGCGGGGTCACCGGGGAGCTGTTTTTT. Its protein is CASSPPSGVTGELFF.

V is TRBV27 and J is TRBJ1-3; D not resolved. The CDR3 is made up of 15 amino acids. Germline V gene data show CDR1 as MNHEY and CDR2 as SMNVEV (reference sequence). V lost 3 bases to trimming and J lost 0 bases, with 9 bases between them. CDR3 sequence (DNA): TGTGCCAGCAGTTTCGGTTTAAGCTCTGGAAACACCATATATTTT. Encoded protein: CASSFGLSSGNTIYF.

The chain recombines TRBV5-4 with TRBJ1-1, with TRBD1 identical over 9 bases. The CDR3 is 15 amino acids. V trimming: 0 bases; J trimming: 1 base; junction bases outside the gene matches: 1. Germline CDR1 reads SGHNT; CDR2 reads YYREEE (reference sequence). Here the CDR3 reads CASSLVGQGNTEAFF. As DNA, the CDR3 is TGTGCCAGCAGCTTGGTGGGACAGGGGAACACTGAAGCTTTCTTT.

The gene calls are TRBV19 and TRBJ1-1; maybe TRBD1 (6 bases). V was cut by 5 bases and J by 0 bases, with 13 bases left in between. The CDR3 has 15 residues. CDR1 LNHDA and CDR2 SQIVND come from the germline V gene (reference sequence). The CDR3 bases are TGTGCCAGTAGTTTCGATCGACAGGTGAACACTGAAGCTTTCTTT. It translates to CASSFDRQVNTEAFF. The full variable domain, with the rest looked up from reference TRBV19 and TRBJ1-1, is DGGITQSPKYLFRKEGQNVTLSCEQNLNHDAMYWYRQDPGQGLRLIYYSQIVNDFQKGDIAEGYSVSREKKESFPLTVTSAQKNPTAFYLCASSFDRQVNTEAFFGQGTRLTVV.

J is TRBJ1-1 and V is TRBV10-3; D call uncertain. The ends were cut back, 2 bases at V and 4 bases at J, with 11 bases in the middle. CDR1 and CDR2 from the germline V gene are ENHRY and SYGVKD. This CDR3 region has 14 residues. CDR3 in DNA: TGTGCCATCAGTGAGGGGTCCCGGGGCACTGAAGCTTTCTTT. Encoded protein: CAISEGSRGTEAFF.

This clone was seen only once. The chain uses TRBV7-2 and TRBJ2-1, with D maybe TRBD1 (7 bases). V lost 5 bases and J lost 4, with 15 bases in between. The germline V gene encodes CDR1 SGHTA and CDR2 FQGNSA. CDR3 length equals 15 residues. CDR3 in amino acids: CASSPQGGPYNEQFF. Written as DNA, the CDR3 is TGTGCCAGCAGCCCTCAGGGGGGCCCTTACAATGAGCAGTTCTTC.

The chain employs TRBV7-3 and TRBJ2-1; 12 positions agree with TRBD2. CDR1 is SGHTA, CDR2 FQGTGA, per germline. V trimming: 4 bases; J trimming: 8 bases; junction bases outside the gene matches: 6. This CDR3 spans 15 amino acids. The CDR3 reads CASSSRTSGMHEQFF. For the CDR3, the DNA is TGTGCCAGCAGCTCGCGGACTAGCGGGATGCATGAGCAGTTCTTC.

This clone was seen only a few times. V and J are TRBV7-9 and TRBJ1-5, with D possibly TRBD1 on 6 matching bases. Looked up from germline, CDR1 is SEHNR and CDR2 is FQNEAQ (reference sequence). This CDR3 is built from 13 residues. V lost 5 bases to trimming and J lost 4 bases, with 9 bases between them. The CDR3 spells CASSLDRNQPQHF. Written as DNA, the CDR3 is TGTGCCAGCAGCCTAGACAGGAATCAGCCCCAGCATTTT. The whole variable domain, filled in from reference TRBV7-9 and TRBJ1-5, reads DTGVSQNPRHKITKRGQNVTFRCDPISEHNRLYWYRQTLGQGPEFLTYFQNEAQLEKSRLLSDRFSAERPKGSFSTLEIQRTEQGDSAMYLCASSLDRNQPQHFGDGTRLSIL.

The chain carries TRBV5-1 and TRBJ2-3; no clear D gene. Germline values: CDR1 SGHRS, CDR2 YFSETQ. There are 13 residues in the CDR3. The V and J ends lost 6 bases and 1 base respectively, with 9 bases between them. Here the CDR3 reads CASMAQGTDTQYF. The CDR3 DNA sequence: TGCGCCAGCATGGCCCAGGGCACAGATACGCAGTATTTT.

The chain is built from TRBV15 and TRBJ2-1, with TRBD2 identical over 15 bases. The trim removed 4 bases at V and 9 bases at J, leaving 10 bases unmatched. CDR1 LNHNV and CDR2 YYDKDF come from the germline V gene (reference sequence). This CDR3 has 17 amino acids. The CDR3 spells CATSIYTGTSGRIEQFF. DNA of the CDR3: TGTGCCACCAGCATTTACACTGGGACTAGCGGGAGGATTGAGCAGTTCTTC.

The chain is built from TRBV5-1 and TRBJ2-7; D is undetermined. With 4 bases removed from V and 6 bases from J, the gap between germline ends came to 20 bases. Germline assignment: CDR1 SGHRS and CDR2 YFSETQ. The CDR3 runs to 15 residues. As DNA, the CDR3 is TGCGCCAGCAGCAAACTGACCGGACGGCAAGGCGAGCAGTACTTC. Encoded protein: CASSKLTGRQGEQYF.

The CDR3 DNA follows: TGTGCCAGCAGCTTATGGGCAGACATTAACTATGGCTACACCTTC. Its translation: CASSLWADINYGYTF. This sequence joins TRBV7-2 and TRBJ1-2; no clear D. This CDR3 region has 15 residues. Trimming left V 2 bases short and J 1 base short, with 11 bases between. In germline, CDR1 is SGHTA, CDR2 FQGNSA. The full variable domain, its missing parts supplied by reference TRBV7-2 and TRBJ1-2, is GAGVSQSPSNKVTEKGKDVELRCDPISGHTALYWYRQSLGQGLEFLIYFQGNSAPDKSGLPSDRFSAERTGGSVSTLTIQRTQQEDSAVYLCASSLWADINYGYTFGSGTRLTVV.

Here the CDR3 reads CASSKDGGNQPQHF. The CDR3 DNA follows: TGTGCCAGTAGTAAGGACGGAGGCAATCAGCCCCAGCATTTT. The V call is TRBV19, the J call TRBJ1-5; unclear D gene. Germline V gene lookup returns CDR1 LNHDA and CDR2 SQIVND (reference sequence). The CDR3 runs to 14 residues. Deletions cut 4 bases from V and 2 bases from J, with 9 bases between.